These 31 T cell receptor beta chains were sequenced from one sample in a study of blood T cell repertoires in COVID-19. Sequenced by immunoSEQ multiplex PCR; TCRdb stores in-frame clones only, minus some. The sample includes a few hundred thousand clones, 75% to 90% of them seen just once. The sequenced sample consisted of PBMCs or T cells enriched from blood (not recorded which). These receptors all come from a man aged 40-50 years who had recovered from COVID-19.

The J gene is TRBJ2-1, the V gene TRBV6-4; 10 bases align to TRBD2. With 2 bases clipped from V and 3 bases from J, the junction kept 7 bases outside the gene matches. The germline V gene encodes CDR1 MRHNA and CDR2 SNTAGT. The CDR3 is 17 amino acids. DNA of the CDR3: TGTGCCAGCAGTGACGCCAACCTAGCGGGAGTCTACAATGAGCAGTTCTTC. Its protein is CASSDANLAGVYNEQFF.

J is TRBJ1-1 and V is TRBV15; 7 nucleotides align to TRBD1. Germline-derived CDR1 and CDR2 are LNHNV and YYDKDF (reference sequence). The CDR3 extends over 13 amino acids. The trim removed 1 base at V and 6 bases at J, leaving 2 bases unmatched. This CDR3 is CATSRVGGPEAFF. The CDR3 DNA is TGTGCCACCAGCAGAGTAGGGGGCCCTGAAGCTTTCTTT.

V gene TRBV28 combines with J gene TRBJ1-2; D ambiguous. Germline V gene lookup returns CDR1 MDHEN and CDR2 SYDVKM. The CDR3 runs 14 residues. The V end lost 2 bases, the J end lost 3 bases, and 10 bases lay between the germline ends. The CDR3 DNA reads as TGTGCCAGCAGTTTACTACCGAGAGACTATGGCTACACCTTC. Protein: CASSLLPRDYGYTF.

This CDR3 reads CASSPDRGNYNEQFF. CDR3 sequence (DNA): TGCGCCAGCAGCCCGGACAGGGGGAACTACAATGAGCAGTTCTTC. The chain uses TRBV5-1 and TRBJ2-1; 10 bases map to TRBD1. V trimming: 4 bases; J trimming: 3 bases; junction bases outside the gene matches: 4. The CDR3 spans 15 residues. CDR1 SGHRS and CDR2 YFSETQ come from the germline V gene.

The CDR3 is CASSVDLESFANTIYF. CDR3 nucleotides: TGTGCCAGCAGCGTAGATTTGGAGAGTTTCGCGAACACCATATATTTT. V usage is TRBV9 and J usage is TRBJ1-3, with D hard to call. The germline V and J ends were trimmed by 0 bases and 7 bases, with 17 bases remaining between them. Germline CDR1 and CDR2: SGDLS and YYNGEE. The CDR3 has 16 residues.

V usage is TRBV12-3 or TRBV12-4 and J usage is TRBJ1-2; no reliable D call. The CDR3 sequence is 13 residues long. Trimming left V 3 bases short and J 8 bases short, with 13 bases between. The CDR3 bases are TGTGCCAGCAGTTTTCAAGGGAGTCGAGGCTACACCTTC. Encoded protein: CASSFQGSRGYTF.

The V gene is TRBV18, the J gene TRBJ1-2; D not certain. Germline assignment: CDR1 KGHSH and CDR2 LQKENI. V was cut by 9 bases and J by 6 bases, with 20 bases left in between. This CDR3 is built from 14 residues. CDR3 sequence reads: CASPSQPAANGYTF. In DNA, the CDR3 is TGTGCCAGTCCCTCACAGCCAGCAGCTAATGGCTACACCTTC.

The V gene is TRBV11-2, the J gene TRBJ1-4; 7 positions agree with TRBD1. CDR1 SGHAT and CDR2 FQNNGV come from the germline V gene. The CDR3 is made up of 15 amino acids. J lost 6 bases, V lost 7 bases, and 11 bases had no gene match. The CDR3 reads CASTMGGQPHEKLFF. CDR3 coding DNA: TGTGCCAGCACCATGGGGGGACAGCCGCATGAAAAACTGTTTTTT.

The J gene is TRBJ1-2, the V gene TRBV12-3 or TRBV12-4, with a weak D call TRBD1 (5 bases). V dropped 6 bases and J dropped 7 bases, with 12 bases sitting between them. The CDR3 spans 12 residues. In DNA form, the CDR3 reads TGTGCCAGCAGGAACAGGATCGGTGGCTACACCTTC. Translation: CASRNRIGGYTF.

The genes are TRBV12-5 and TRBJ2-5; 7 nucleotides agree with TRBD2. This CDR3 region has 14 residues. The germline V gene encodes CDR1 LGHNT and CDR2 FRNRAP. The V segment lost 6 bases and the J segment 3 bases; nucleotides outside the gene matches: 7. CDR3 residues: CASGPRSGKETQYF. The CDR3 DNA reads TGTGCTAGTGGACCCCGGAGCGGGAAAGAGACCCAGTACTTC. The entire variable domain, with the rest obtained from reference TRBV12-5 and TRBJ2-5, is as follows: DARVTQTPRHKVTEMGQEVTMRCQPILGHNTVFWYRQTMMQGLELLAYFRNRAPLDDSGMPKDRFSAEMPDATLATLKIQPSEPRDSAVYFCASGPRSGKETQYFGPGTRLLVL.

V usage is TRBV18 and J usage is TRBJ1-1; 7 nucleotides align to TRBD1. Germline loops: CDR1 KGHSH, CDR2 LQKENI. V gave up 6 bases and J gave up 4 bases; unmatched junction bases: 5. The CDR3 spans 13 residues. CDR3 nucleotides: TGTGCCAGCTCCGACAGGGTGGGCACTGAAGCTTTCTTT. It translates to CASSDRVGTEAFF.

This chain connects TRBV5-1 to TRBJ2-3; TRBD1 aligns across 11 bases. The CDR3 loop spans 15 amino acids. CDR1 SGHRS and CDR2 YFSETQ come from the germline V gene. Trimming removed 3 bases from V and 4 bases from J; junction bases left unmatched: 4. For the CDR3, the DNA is TGCGCCAGCAGCTCGGGACAGGGGGTAGCAGATACGCAGTATTTT. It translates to CASSSGQGVADTQYF.

As DNA, the CDR3 is TGTGCCAGCTCACCGCCCCAGTTGAACACTGAAGCTTTCTTT. Its translation is CASSPPQLNTEAFF. The V and J genes are TRBV18 and TRBJ1-1; D gene ambiguous. Germline-derived CDR1 and CDR2 are KGHSH and LQKENI. V shed 3 bases and J shed 0 bases, with 8 bases lying between them. This CDR3 region has 14 residues. Together with reference TRBV18 and TRBJ1-1, the CDR3 gives the full variable domain: NAGVMQNPRHLVRRRGQEARLRCSPMKGHSHVYWYRQLPEEGLKFMVYLQKENIIDESGMPKERFSAEFPKEGPSILRIQQVVRGDSAAYFCASSPPQLNTEAFFGQGTRLTVV.

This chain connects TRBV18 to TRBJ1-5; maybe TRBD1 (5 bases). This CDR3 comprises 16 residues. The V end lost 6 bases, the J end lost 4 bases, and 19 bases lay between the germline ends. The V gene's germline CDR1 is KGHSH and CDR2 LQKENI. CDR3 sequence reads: CASSSLDRTRNQPQHF. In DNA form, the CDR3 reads TGTGCCAGCTCCTCGCTCGACAGAACCCGAAATCAGCCCCAGCATTTT.

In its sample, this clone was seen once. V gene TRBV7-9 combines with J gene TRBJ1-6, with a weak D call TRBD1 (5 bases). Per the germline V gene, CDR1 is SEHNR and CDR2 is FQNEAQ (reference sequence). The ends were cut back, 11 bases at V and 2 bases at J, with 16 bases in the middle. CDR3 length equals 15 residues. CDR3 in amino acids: CAASRGSPYNSPLHF. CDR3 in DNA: TGTGCCGCGAGCCGGGGGAGCCCCTATAATTCACCCCTCCACTTT.

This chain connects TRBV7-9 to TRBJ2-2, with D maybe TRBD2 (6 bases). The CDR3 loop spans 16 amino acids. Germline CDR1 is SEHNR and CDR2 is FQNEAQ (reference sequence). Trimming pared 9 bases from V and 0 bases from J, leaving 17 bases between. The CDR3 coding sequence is TGTGCCAGGGGGGGAACGACATTCGCGAACACCGGGGAGCTGTTTTTT. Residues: CARGGTTFANTGELFF.

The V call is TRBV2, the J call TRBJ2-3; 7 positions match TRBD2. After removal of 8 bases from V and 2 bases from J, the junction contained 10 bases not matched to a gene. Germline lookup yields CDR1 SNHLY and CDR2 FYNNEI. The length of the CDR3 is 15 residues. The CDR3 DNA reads TGTGCCAGCGGCCGGGGACTACCAAACACAGATACGCAGTATTTT. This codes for CASGRGLPNTDTQYF.

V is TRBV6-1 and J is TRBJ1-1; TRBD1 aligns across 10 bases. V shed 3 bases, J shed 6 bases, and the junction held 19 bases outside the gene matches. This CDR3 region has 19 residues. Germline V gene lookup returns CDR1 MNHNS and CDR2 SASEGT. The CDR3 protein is CASSDRDRGLDHHLPEAFF. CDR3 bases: TGTGCCAGCAGTGACCGGGACAGGGGTCTGGACCACCACCTCCCTGAAGCTTTCTTT.

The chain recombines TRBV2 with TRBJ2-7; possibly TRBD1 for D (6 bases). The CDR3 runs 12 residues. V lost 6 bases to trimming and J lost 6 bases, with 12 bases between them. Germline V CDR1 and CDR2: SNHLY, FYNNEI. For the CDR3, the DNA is TGTGCCAGCAGGGTCACAGGGAGCGAGCAGTACTTC. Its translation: CASRVTGSEQYF. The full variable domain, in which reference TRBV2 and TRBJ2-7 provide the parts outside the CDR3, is EPEVTQTPSHQVTQMGQEVILRCVPISNHLYFYWYRQILGQKVEFLVSFYNNEISEKSEIFDDQFSVERPDGSNFTLKIRSTKLEDSAMYFCASRVTGSEQYFGPGTRLTVT.

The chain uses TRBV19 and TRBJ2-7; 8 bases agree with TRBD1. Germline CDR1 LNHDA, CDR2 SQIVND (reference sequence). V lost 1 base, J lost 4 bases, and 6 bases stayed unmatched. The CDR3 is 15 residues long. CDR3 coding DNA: TGTGCCAGTAGTATAGTGGCAGGGGGCAAGTACGAGCAGTACTTC. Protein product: CASSIVAGGKYEQYF.

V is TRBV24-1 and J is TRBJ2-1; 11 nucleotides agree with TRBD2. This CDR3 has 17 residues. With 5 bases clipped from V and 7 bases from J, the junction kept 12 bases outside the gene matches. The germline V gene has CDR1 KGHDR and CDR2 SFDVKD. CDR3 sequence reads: CATSVSSVLAGVNEQFF. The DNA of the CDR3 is TGTGCCACCAGTGTATCGTCGGTACTAGCGGGAGTTAATGAGCAGTTCTTC.

CDR3 sequence (DNA): TGTGCCAGCAGTTTTTCAGGGGGGAATGAAAAACTGTTTTTT. Translation: CASSFSGGNEKLFF. The V and J genes are TRBV28 and TRBJ1-4, with 7 bases matching TRBD1. Germline V lookup: CDR1 MDHEN, CDR2 SYDVKM. The CDR3 runs 14 residues. V lost 3 bases, J lost 5 bases, and 3 bases stayed unmatched.

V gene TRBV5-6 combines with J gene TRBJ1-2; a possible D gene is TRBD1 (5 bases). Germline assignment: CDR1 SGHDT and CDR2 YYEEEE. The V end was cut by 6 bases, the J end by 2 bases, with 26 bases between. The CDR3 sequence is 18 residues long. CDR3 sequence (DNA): TGTGCCAGCATCTCGACCTCGGACACCTATTCGCACAACTATGGCTACACCTTC. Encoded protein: CASISTSDTYSHNYGYTF.

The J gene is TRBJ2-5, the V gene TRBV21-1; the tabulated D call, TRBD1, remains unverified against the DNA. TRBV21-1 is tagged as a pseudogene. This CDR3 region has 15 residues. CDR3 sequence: CASSNRDSLQETQYF. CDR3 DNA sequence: TGTGCCAGCAGCAATCGGGACAGCCTTCAAGAGACCCAGTACTTC.

In DNA, the CDR3 is TGCAGTGCTAGTCGTAATAGCAATCAGCCCCAGCATTTT. It codes for CSASRNSNQPQHF. V gene TRBV20-1 combines with J gene TRBJ1-5; D is ambiguous. The CDR3 runs 13 residues. The germline V gene has CDR1 DFQATT and CDR2 SNEGSKA (reference sequence). Trimming removed 3 bases at V and 0 bases at J, with 6 bases between.

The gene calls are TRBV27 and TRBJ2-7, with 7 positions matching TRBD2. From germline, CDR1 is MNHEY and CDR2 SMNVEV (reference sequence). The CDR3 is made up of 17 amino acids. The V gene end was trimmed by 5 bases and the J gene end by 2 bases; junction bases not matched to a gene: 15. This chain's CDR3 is CASSLEAGPLSTYEQYF. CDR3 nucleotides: TGTGCCAGCAGTCTAGAAGCGGGACCCCTGTCAACCTACGAGCAGTACTTC.

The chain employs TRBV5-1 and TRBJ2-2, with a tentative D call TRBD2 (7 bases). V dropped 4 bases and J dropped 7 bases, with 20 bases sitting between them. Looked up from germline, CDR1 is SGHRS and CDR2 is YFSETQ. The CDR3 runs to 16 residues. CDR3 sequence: CASSPPKGGIVGELFF. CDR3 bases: TGCGCCAGCAGCCCTCCCAAGGGGGGGATTGTCGGGGAGCTGTTTTTT.

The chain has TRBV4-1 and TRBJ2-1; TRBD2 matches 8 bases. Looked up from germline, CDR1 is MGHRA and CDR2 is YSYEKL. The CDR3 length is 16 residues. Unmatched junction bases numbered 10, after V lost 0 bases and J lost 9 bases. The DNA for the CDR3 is TGCGCCAGCAGCCAAGAGGTAGCGGGGTTTGAAAGTGAGCAGTTCTTC. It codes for CASSQEVAGFESEQFF.

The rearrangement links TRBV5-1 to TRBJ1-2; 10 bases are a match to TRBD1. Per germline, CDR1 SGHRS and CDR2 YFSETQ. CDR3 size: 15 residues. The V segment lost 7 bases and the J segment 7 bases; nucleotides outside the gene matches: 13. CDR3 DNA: TGCGCCAGCGCACCTTTGGGGACAGGGGACCGTGGCTACACCTTC. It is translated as CASAPLGTGDRGYTF.

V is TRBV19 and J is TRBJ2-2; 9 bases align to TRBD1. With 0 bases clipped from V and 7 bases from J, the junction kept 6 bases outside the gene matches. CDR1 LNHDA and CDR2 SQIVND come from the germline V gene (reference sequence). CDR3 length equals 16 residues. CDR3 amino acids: CASSIEGTGWDGELFF. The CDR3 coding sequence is TGTGCCAGTAGTATAGAGGGGACAGGGTGGGACGGGGAGCTGTTTTTT.

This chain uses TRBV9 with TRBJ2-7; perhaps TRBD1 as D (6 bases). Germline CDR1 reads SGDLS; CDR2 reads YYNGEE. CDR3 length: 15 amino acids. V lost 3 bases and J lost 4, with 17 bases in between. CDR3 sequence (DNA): TGTGCCAGCAGCGCCCAACAGGGAAAGGGATACGAGCAGTACTTC. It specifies CASSAQQGKGYEQYF.